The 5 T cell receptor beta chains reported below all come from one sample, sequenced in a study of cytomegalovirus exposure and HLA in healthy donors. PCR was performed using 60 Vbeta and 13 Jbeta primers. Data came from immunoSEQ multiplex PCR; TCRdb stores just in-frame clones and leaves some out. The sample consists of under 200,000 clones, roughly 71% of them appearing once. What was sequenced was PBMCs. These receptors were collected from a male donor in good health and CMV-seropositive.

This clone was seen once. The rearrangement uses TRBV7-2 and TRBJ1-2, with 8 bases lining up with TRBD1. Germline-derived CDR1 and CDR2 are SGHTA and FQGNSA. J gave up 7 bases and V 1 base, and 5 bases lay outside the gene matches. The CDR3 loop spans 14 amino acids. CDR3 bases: TGTGCCAGCAGCTTAGTACAGGGGGTGGCTGGCTACACCTTC. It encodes CASSLVQGVAGYTF.

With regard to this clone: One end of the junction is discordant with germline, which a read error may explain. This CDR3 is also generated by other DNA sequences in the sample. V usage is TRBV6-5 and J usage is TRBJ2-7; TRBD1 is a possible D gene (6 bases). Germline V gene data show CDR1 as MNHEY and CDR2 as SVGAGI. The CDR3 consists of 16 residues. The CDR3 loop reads CASSYRTRDNSYEQYF. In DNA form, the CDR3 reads TGCGCCAGCAGTTACAGGACCCGGGACAATTCCTACGAGCAGTACTTC.

CDR3 region: CASSFLGLPRDEQFF. CDR3 sequence (DNA): TGTGCCAGCAGCTTCCTGGGGCTCCCCCGCGATGAGCAGTTCTTC. The genes are TRBV7-9 and TRBJ2-1; the D gene is possibly TRBD1 (5 bases). V lost 3 bases, J lost 8 bases, and 17 bases lay in between. Germline CDR1 SEHNR, CDR2 FQNEAQ (reference sequence). This CDR3 contains 15 residues.

CDR3 bases: TGTGCCAGCAGCCAATGGGGCGGGGGCACAGATACGCAGTATTTT. This sequence encodes CASSQWGGGTDTQYF. The rearrangement joins TRBV9 to TRBJ2-3, with a tentative D call TRBD2 (6 bases). V was pared by 4 bases and J by 1 base, with 13 bases between. Per the germline V gene, CDR1 is SGDLS and CDR2 is YYNGEE. The CDR3 extends over 15 amino acids.

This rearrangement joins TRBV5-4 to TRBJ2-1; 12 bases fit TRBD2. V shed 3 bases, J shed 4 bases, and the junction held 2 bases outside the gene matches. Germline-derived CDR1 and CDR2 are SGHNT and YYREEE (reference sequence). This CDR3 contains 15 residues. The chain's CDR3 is CASSSSGGVYNEQFF. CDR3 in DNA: TGTGCCAGCAGCTCTAGCGGGGGGGTTTACAATGAGCAGTTCTTC.